The 28 T cell receptor beta chains below come from one sample, sequenced in a study of blood T cell repertoires in COVID-19 (dated by TCRdb to about 2020). Libraries came from the immunoSEQ multiplex PCR assay. Drawn from immuneACCESS, this table holds only the in-frame rearrangements with V and J called that TCRdb kept. Clones are partly lost; checked studies trace under half to an unresolved V gene and leave the rest unexplained. This sample comprises a few hundred thousand clones, approximately 78% of them detected only once. The ten biggest clones cover 5.2% of the sample. Sequenced sample: peripheral blood. Receptors originate from a woman aged 70-85 years with COVID-19, enrolled during active disease.

V and J are TRBV18 and TRBJ2-3; D is unresolved. V dropped 4 bases and J dropped 4 bases, with 21 bases sitting between them. The CDR3 has 17 amino acids. Germline values: CDR1 KGHSH, CDR2 LQKENI. The CDR3 sequence: CASSLLLVKPLADTQYF. The CDR3 bases are TGTGCCAGCTCACTCCTCCTGGTAAAGCCCCTGGCAGATACGCAGTATTTT.

The chain is built from TRBV5-6 and TRBJ1-6, with D unclear. Germline values: CDR1 SGHDT, CDR2 YYEEEE. The CDR3 is made up of 15 amino acids. Deletions cut 2 bases from V and 2 bases from J, with 8 bases between. CDR3 sequence: CASSFREAYNSPLHF. CDR3 nucleotides: TGTGCCAGCAGCTTCCGGGAAGCCTATAATTCACCCCTCCACTTT.

The V gene is TRBV29-1, the J gene TRBJ1-5; a possible D gene is TRBD1 (6 bases). CDR1 and CDR2 (germline): SQVTM, ANQGSEA. The CDR3 length is 15 residues. V lost 2 bases and J 4 bases, leaving 15 bases between the germline ends. The CDR3 sequence is CSVELFSGANQPQHF. The CDR3 nucleotides are TGCAGCGTTGAATTATTCTCAGGGGCAAATCAGCCCCAGCATTTT.

This chain links TRBV5-1 with TRBJ2-5; the match to TRBD1 covers 9 bases. With 0 bases clipped from V and 5 bases from J, the junction kept 5 bases outside the gene matches. The CDR3 loop spans 15 amino acids. Germline V CDR1 and CDR2: SGHRS, YFSETQ. The CDR3 loop reads CASSLEGQGAETQYF. CDR3 nucleotides: TGCGCCAGCAGCTTGGAGGGACAGGGTGCGGAGACCCAGTACTTC.

This chain joins TRBV28 and TRBJ1-2, with 7 bases fitting TRBD1. The V segment lost 2 bases and the J segment 8 bases; nucleotides outside the gene matches: 5. The germline V gene has CDR1 MDHEN and CDR2 SYDVKM. The CDR3 length is 13 residues. CDR3 residues: CASSLEGARGYTF. DNA for the CDR3: TGTGCCAGCAGTTTAGAGGGGGCAAGAGGCTACACCTTC.

The gene calls are TRBV2 and TRBJ1-4; possibly TRBD1 for D (6 bases). V lost 7 bases and J lost 8, with 20 bases in between. Germline CDR1 reads SNHLY; CDR2 reads FYNNEI. The CDR3 is made up of 15 amino acids. CDR3 sequence (DNA): TGTGCCAGCATAAGGGACACGGCCGGGTTGGAAAAACTGTTTTTT. Its translation: CASIRDTAGLEKLFF.

The chain joins TRBV2 to TRBJ1-5, with D possibly matching TRBD1 (6 bases). Germline V gives CDR1 SNHLY, CDR2 FYNNEI. V lost 2 bases, J lost 13 bases, and 18 bases lay in between. The CDR3 is 14 residues long. The DNA of the CDR3 is TGTGCCAGCAGTGAACTAGTGGGGGCCGGGAAACAGCATTTT. Translating it yields CASSELVGAGKQHF.

The J gene is TRBJ2-7, the V gene TRBV7-2; D might be TRBD1 (5 bases). This CDR3 spans 13 amino acids. Trimming pared 1 base from V and 2 bases from J, leaving 6 bases between. Per germline, CDR1 SGHTA and CDR2 FQGNSA. The CDR3 is CASSLDRTYEQYF. In nucleotides, the CDR3 is TGTGCCAGCAGCTTAGACAGGACCTACGAGCAGTACTTC.

This clone has only a few counts. The J gene is TRBJ1-1, the V gene TRBV7-2; D not certain. With 3 bases removed from V and 5 bases from J, the gap between germline ends came to 16 bases. CDR1 SGHTA and CDR2 FQGNSA come from the germline V gene. This CDR3 has 15 amino acids. The CDR3 DNA follows: TGTGCCAGCAGCTTTAGCCCACAAGCTGGAACTGAAGCTTTCTTT. This codes for CASSFSPQAGTEAFF.

V is TRBV9 and J is TRBJ2-7, with 8 bases aligning to TRBD1. The CDR3 sequence is 15 residues long. V shed 0 bases, J shed 2 bases, and the junction held 4 bases outside the gene matches. Germline loops: CDR1 SGDLS, CDR2 YYNGEE. CDR3 sequence (DNA): TGTGCCAGCAGCGTAGCCGGGACAGGACCCTACGAGCAGTACTTC. Its protein product is CASSVAGTGPYEQYF.

This clone was counted between two and nine times. The V call is TRBV7-2, the J call TRBJ2-2, with D hard to call. V shed 1 base and J shed 7 bases, with 13 bases lying between them. This CDR3 has 15 amino acids. Germline-derived CDR1 and CDR2 are SGHTA and FQGNSA. This chain's CDR3 is CASSLGPPRGGELFF. CDR3 DNA: TGTGCCAGCAGCTTAGGCCCCCCTAGAGGCGGGGAGCTGTTTTTT.

The chain recombines TRBV18 with TRBJ1-1; a possible D gene is TRBD1 (6 bases). The CDR3 has 12 residues. The ends were cut back, 2 bases at V and 7 bases at J, with 8 bases in the middle. Germline V gene data show CDR1 as KGHSH and CDR2 as LQKENI. In DNA, the CDR3 is TGTGCCAGCTCACCAAAGGGGGTTGAAGCTTTCTTT. Its translation is CASSPKGVEAFF.

The genes are TRBV7-7 and TRBJ2-5; TRBD2 is a possible D gene (6 bases). The V gene's germline CDR1 is SSHAT and CDR2 FNYEAQ (reference sequence). CDR3 length: 15 amino acids. V was pared by 2 bases and J by 6 bases, with 16 bases between. Here the CDR3 DNA reads TGTGCCAGCAGCTTAACCGAAAAGGCGGGACAGACCCAGTACTTC. Its protein product is CASSLTEKAGQTQYF. The whole variable domain, filled in from reference TRBV7-7 and TRBJ2-5, reads GAGVSQSPRYKVTKRGQDVTLRCDPISSHATLYWYQQALGQGPEFLTYFNYEAQPDKSGLPSDRFSAERPEGSISTLTIQRTEQRDSAMYRCASSLTEKAGQTQYFGPGTRLLVL.

This clone turned up a few times. The chain is built from TRBV28 and TRBJ1-4, with D unclear. From germline, CDR1 is MDHEN and CDR2 SYDVKM. CDR3 length: 14 amino acids. V was cut by 8 bases and J by 3 bases, with 13 bases left in between. The CDR3 coding sequence is TGTGCCAGCCGATGGACTGGGTCTAATGAAAAACTGTTTTTT. Its translation is CASRWTGSNEKLFF.

The chain recombines TRBV4-1 with TRBJ1-1; unclear D gene. This CDR3 is 14 amino acids long. V was trimmed by 4 bases and J by 1 base, leaving 10 bases between them. Germline CDR1 is MGHRA and CDR2 is YSYEKL. CDR3 sequence reads: CASSPPQKNTEAFF. For the CDR3, the DNA is TGCGCCAGCAGCCCCCCGCAGAAGAACACTGAAGCTTTCTTT.

The gene calls are TRBV29-1 and TRBJ2-1; 9 positions agree with TRBD2. The germline CDR1 and CDR2 sequences are SQVTM and ANQGSEA. V shed 3 bases, J shed 7 bases, and the junction held 7 bases outside the gene matches. The CDR3 covers 14 residues. Here the CDR3 DNA reads TGCAGCGTTGACGCTAGCGGGACGAGGAATGAGCAGTTCTTC. Amino acid sequence: CSVDASGTRNEQFF.

The chain employs TRBV5-1 and TRBJ2-2; 9 bases fit TRBD2. The J segment lost 2 bases and the V segment lost 1 base, leaving 3 bases of the junction unmatched. This CDR3 spans 16 amino acids. The germline CDR1 and CDR2 sequences are SGHRS and YFSETQ. The CDR3: CASSLMLAGNTGELFF. The CDR3 DNA reads TGCGCCAGCAGCTTGATGCTAGCGGGAAACACCGGGGAGCTGTTTTTT. The whole variable domain, filled in from reference TRBV5-1 and TRBJ2-2, reads KAGVTQTPRYLIKTRGQQVTLSCSPISGHRSVSWYQQTPGQGLQFLFEYFSETQRNKGNFPGRFSGRQFSNSRSEMNVSTLELGDSALYLCASSLMLAGNTGELFFGEGSRLTVL.

The J gene is TRBJ1-2, the V gene TRBV7-3; D is unresolved. The CDR3 is 13 residues long. Trimming left V 5 bases short and J 8 bases short, with 15 bases between. Per the germline V gene, CDR1 is SGHTA and CDR2 is FQGTGA. The CDR3, as DNA: TGTGCCAGCAGCCGCACGGGTTCAGACGGCTACACCTTC. The encoded protein is CASSRTGSDGYTF. Filled out from reference TRBV7-3 and TRBJ1-2, the complete variable domain reads GAGVSQTPSNKVTEKGKYVELRCDPISGHTALYWYRQSLGQGPEFLIYFQGTGAADDSGLPNDRFFAVRPEGSVSTLKIQRTERGDSAVYLCASSRTGSDGYTFGSGTRLTVV.

In this sample, this clone turned up once. This rearrangement joins TRBV7-2 to TRBJ2-7, with a weak D call TRBD2 (5 bases). Trimming stripped 1 base from V and 2 bases from J, with 9 bases between. CDR1 is SGHTA, CDR2 FQGNSA, per germline. The CDR3 covers 14 residues. CDR3 DNA sequence: TGTGCCAGCAGCTTAGACCGAGGGACCTACGAGCAGTACTTC. Amino acids: CASSLDRGTYEQYF. Supplemented by reference TRBV7-2 and TRBJ2-7, the full variable domain reads GAGVSQSPSNKVTEKGKDVELRCDPISGHTALYWYRQSLGQGLEFLIYFQGNSAPDKSGLPSDRFSAERTGGSVSTLTIQRTQQEDSAVYLCASSLDRGTYEQYFGPGTRLTVT.

V gene TRBV18 combines with J gene TRBJ1-1, with a weak D call TRBD1 (6 bases). Trimming cost V 6 bases and J 3 bases, with 11 bases left between them. The germline V gene encodes CDR1 KGHSH and CDR2 LQKENI. The CDR3 extends over 13 amino acids. The CDR3, as DNA: TGTGCCAGCTCGACAGCAGGGGACACTGAAGCTTTCTTT. It codes for CASSTAGDTEAFF.

The chain couples TRBV30 to TRBJ1-3; 9 bases fit TRBD1. Per germline, CDR1 GTSNPN and CDR2 SVGIG (reference sequence). This CDR3 spans 15 amino acids. CDR3 DNA sequence: TGTGCTGGATACAGGGGGCCCCTCTCTGGAAACACCATATATTTT. Translating gives CAGYRGPLSGNTIYF.

This chain links TRBV5-1 with TRBJ1-1; weak D call: TRBD1 (5 bases). V was shortened by 3 bases and J by 3 bases, with 9 bases between the two germline ends. Germline CDR1 is SGHRS and CDR2 is YFSETQ. The CDR3 runs 13 residues. The CDR3 protein is CASSSGLYTEAFF. CDR3 DNA: TGCGCCAGCAGCTCGGGACTTTACACTGAAGCTTTCTTT.

This rearrangement joins TRBV28 to TRBJ1-6; D not resolved. The CDR3 consists of 13 residues. From germline, CDR1 is MDHEN and CDR2 SYDVKM. Between the trimmed V and J ends, which lost 4 bases and 19 bases, there was a span of 20 bases. The CDR3 here is CASSYERPSAGHF. In DNA form, the CDR3 reads TGTGCCAGCAGTTATGAGCGCCCTTCTGCTGGTCACTTT.

This clone appeared a few times. This specimen includes other DNA sequences encoding the same CDR3. This rearrangement joins TRBV2 to TRBJ2-7, with a tentative D call TRBD2 (5 bases). The CDR3 has 13 residues. V was pared by 6 bases and J by 2 bases, with 11 bases between. The germline CDR1 and CDR2 sequences are SNHLY and FYNNEI. This CDR3 reads CASSVGRAYEQYF. CDR3 nucleotide sequence: TGTGCCAGCAGCGTTGGGAGAGCCTACGAGCAGTACTTC. Full variable domain (remainder filled in from reference TRBV2 and TRBJ2-7): EPEVTQTPSHQVTQMGQEVILRCVPISNHLYFYWYRQILGQKVEFLVSFYNNEISEKSEIFDDQFSVERPDGSNFTLKIRSTKLEDSAMYFCASSVGRAYEQYFGPGTRLTVT.

V and J are TRBV7-2 and TRBJ2-3, with D maybe TRBD2 (6 bases). The CDR3 is made up of 15 amino acids. The V gene's germline CDR1 is SGHTA and CDR2 FQGNSA. V dropped 5 bases and J dropped 4 bases, with 16 bases sitting between them. CDR3 coding DNA: TGTGCCAGCAGCCTACTGGGGTGGGGGGCAGATACGCAGTATTTT. Amino acid sequence: CASSLLGWGADTQYF. The full variable domain, completed using reference TRBV7-2 and TRBJ2-3, is GAGVSQSPSNKVTEKGKDVELRCDPISGHTALYWYRQSLGQGLEFLIYFQGNSAPDKSGLPSDRFSAERTGGSVSTLTIQRTQQEDSAVYLCASSLLGWGADTQYFGPGTRLTVL.

This clone was counted a single time. The CDR3 spells CASRRISGIMLNEQFF. CDR3 coding DNA: TGCGCCAGCAGACGCATTAGCGGGATTATGTTGAATGAGCAGTTCTTC. This chain joins TRBV5-1 and TRBJ2-1, with 8 bases lining up with TRBD2. This CDR3 comprises 16 residues. V shed 5 bases and J 7 bases; nucleotides not matched to a gene: 14. Germline loops: CDR1 SGHRS, CDR2 YFSETQ.

The rearrangement joins TRBV4-3 to TRBJ1-4; D unresolved. V lost 1 base to trimming and J lost 4 bases, with 7 bases between them. Germline V gene sequence: CDR1 LGHNA, CDR2 YSLEER. The CDR3 totals 14 residues. In DNA, the CDR3 is TGCGCCAGCAGCCAAGGAAGGAGTAATGAAAAACTGTTTTTT. This codes for CASSQGRSNEKLFF.

A few counts support this clone. This chain connects TRBV19 to TRBJ1-1; 7 bases align to TRBD1. The junction had 8 bases not matched to a gene; V was cut back by 5 bases and J by 5 bases. In germline, CDR1 is LNHDA, CDR2 SQIVND (reference sequence). The CDR3 is 14 amino acids. CDR3 nucleotides: TGTGCCAGTAGTCTCCCGACAGGGAGGACTGAAGCTTTCTTT. It yields the protein CASSLPTGRTEAFF.